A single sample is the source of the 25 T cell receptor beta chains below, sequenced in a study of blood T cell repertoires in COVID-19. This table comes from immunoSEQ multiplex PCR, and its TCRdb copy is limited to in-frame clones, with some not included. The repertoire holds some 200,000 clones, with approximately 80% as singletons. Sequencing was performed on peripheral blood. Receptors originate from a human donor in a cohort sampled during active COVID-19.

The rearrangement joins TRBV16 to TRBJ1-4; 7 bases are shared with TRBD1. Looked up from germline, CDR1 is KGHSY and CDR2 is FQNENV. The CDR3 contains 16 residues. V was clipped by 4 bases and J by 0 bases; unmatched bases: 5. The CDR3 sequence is CASSPGQVATNEKLFF. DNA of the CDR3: TGTGCCAGCAGCCCCGGACAGGTCGCAACTAATGAAAAACTGTTTTTT. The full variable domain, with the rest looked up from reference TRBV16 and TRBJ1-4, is GEEVAQTPKHLVRGEGQKAKLYCAPIKGHSYVFWYQQVLKNEFKFLISFQNENVFDETGMPKERFSAKCLPNSPCSLEIQATKLEDSAVYFCASSPGQVATNEKLFFGSGTQLSVL.

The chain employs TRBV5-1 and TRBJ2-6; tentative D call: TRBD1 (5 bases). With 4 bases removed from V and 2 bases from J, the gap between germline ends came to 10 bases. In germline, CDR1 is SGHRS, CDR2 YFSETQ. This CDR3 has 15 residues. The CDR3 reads CASSDPGTGANVLTF. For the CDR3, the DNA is TGCGCCAGCAGCGATCCAGGGACTGGGGCCAACGTCCTGACTTTC.

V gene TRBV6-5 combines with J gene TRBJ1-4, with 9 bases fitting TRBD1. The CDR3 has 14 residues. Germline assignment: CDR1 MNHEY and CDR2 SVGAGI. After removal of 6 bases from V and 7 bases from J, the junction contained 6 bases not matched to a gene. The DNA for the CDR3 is TGTGCCAGCAGACCGGGACAGGGAGGTGAAAAACTGTTTTTT. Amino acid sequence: CASRPGQGGEKLFF.

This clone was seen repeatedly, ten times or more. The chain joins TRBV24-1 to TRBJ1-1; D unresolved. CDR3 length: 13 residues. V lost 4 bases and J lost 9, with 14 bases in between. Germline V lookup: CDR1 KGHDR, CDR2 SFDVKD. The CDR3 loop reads CATSDLTTGKAFF. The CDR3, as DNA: TGTGCCACCAGTGACCTTACGACGGGTAAAGCTTTCTTT.

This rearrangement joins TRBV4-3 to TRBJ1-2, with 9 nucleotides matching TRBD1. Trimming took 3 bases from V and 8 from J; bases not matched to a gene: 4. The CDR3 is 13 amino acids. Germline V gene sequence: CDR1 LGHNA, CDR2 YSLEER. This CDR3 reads CASSHRTGEGYTF. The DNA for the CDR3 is TGCGCCAGCAGCCACCGGACAGGGGAAGGCTACACCTTC.

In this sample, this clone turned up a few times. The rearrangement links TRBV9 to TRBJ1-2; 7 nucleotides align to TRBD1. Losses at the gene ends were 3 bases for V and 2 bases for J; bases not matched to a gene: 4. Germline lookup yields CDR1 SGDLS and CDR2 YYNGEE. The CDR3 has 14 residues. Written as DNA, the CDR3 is TGTGCCAGCAGCGGCCAACAGGGGAACTATGGCTACACCTTC. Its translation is CASSGQQGNYGYTF.

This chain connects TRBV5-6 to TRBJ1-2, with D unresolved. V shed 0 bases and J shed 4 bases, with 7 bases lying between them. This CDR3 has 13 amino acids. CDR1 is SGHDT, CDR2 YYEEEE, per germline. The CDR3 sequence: CASSLAAPYGYTF. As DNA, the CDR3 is TGTGCCAGCAGCTTGGCCGCGCCCTATGGCTACACCTTC.

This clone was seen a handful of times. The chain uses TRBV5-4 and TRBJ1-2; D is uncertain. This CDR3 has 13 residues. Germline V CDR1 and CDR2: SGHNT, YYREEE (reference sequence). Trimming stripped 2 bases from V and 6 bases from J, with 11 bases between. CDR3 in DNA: TGTGCCAGCAGCTTCGAGAGAGAGGATGGCTACACCTTC. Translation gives CASSFEREDGYTF.

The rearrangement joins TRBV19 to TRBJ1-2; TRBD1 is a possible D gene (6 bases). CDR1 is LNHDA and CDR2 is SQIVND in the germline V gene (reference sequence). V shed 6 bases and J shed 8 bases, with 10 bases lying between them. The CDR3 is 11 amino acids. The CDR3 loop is CASRGAGGYTF. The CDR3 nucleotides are TGTGCCAGTAGGGGGGCTGGCGGCTACACCTTC.

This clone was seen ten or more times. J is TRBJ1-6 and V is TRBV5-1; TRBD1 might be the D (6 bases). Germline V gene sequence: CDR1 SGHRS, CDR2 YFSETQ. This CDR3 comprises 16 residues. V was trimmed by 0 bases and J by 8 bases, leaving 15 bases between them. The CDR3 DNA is TGCGCCAGCAGCTTGGTAGGGGGTTTGGGCTATTCACCCCTCCACTTT. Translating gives CASSLVGGLGYSPLHF. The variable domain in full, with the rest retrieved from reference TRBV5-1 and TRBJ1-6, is KAGVTQTPRYLIKTRGQQVTLSCSPISGHRSVSWYQQTPGQGLQFLFEYFSETQRNKGNFPGRFSGRQFSNSRSEMNVSTLELGDSALYLCASSLVGGLGYSPLHFGNGTRLTVT.

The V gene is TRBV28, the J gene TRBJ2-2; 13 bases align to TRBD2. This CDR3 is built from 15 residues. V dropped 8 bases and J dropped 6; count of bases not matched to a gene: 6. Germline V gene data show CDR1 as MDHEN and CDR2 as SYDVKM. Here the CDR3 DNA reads TGTGCCAGCCTTACTAGCGGGAGGGGTTCCGGGGAGCTGTTTTTT. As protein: CASLTSGRGSGELFF. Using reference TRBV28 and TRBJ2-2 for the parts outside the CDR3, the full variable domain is DVKVTQSSRYLVKRTGEKVFLECVQDMDHENMFWYRQDPGLGLRLIYFSYDVKMKEKGDIPEGYSVSREKKERFSLILESASTNQTSMYLCASLTSGRGSGELFFGEGSRLTVL.

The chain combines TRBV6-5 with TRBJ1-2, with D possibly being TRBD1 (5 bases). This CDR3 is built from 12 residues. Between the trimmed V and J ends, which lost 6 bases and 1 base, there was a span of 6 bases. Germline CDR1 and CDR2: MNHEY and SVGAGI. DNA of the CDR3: TGTGCCAGCAGCGACAGTAACTATGGCTACACCTTC. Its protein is CASSDSNYGYTF.

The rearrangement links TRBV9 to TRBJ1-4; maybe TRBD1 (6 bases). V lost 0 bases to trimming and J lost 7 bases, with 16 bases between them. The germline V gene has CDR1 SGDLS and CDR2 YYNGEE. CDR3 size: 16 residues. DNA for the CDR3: TGTGCCAGCAGCGTAGGCCCGGCAGGGGCGAGTGAAAAACTGTTTTTT. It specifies CASSVGPAGASEKLFF.

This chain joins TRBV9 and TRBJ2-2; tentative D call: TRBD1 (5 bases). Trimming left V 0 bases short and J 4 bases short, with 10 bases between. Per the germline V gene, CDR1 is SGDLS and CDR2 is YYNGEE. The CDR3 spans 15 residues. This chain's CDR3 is CASSVAGYGTGELFF. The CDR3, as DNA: TGTGCCAGCAGCGTAGCAGGGTACGGCACCGGGGAGCTGTTTTTT. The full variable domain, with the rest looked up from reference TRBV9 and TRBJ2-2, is DSGVTQTPKHLITATGQRVTLRCSPRSGDLSVYWYQQSLDQGLQFLIQYYNGEERAKGNILERFSAQQFPDLHSELNLSSLELGDSALYFCASSVAGYGTGELFFGEGSRLTVL.

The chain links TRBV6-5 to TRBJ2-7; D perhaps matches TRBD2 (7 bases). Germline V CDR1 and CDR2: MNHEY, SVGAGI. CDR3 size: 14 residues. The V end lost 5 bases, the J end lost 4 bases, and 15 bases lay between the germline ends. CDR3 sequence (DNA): TGTGCCAGCAGTCGCCGGAGGGGGGGGTACGAGCAGTACTTC. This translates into CASSRRRGGYEQYF.

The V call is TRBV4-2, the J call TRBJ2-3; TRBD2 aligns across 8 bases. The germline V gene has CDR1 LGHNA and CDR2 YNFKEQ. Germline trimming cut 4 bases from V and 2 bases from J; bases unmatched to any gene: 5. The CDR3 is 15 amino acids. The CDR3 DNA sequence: TGTGCCAGCAGCCTAGCGGGACCCCCCACAGATACGCAGTATTTT. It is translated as CASSLAGPPTDTQYF.

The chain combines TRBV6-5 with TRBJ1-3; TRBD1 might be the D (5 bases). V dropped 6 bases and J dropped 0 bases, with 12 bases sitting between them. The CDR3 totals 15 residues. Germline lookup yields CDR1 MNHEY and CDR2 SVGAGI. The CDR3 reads CASRGEISSGNTIYF. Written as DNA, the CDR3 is TGTGCCAGCAGAGGGGAAATTAGCTCTGGAAACACCATATATTTT.

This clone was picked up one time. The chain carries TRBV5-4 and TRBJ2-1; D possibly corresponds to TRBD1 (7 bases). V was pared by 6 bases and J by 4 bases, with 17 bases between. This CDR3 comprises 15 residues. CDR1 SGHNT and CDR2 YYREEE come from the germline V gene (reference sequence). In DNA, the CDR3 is TGTGCCAGCACTTTAGCGGACAGGCCTTACAATGAGCAGTTCTTC. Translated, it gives CASTLADRPYNEQFF. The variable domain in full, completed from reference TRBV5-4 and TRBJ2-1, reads ETGVTQSPTHLIKTRGQQVTLRCSSQSGHNTVSWYQQALGQGPQFIFQYYREEENGRGNFPPRFSGLQFPNYSSELNVNALELDDSALYLCASTLADRPYNEQFFGPGTRLTVL.

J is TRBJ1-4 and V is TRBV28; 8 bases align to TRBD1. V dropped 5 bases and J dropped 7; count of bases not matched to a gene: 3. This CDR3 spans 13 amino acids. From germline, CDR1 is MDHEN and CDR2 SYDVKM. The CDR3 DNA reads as TGTGCCAGCAGTCTCGGACAGGGTGAAAAACTGTTTTTT. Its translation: CASSLGQGEKLFF.

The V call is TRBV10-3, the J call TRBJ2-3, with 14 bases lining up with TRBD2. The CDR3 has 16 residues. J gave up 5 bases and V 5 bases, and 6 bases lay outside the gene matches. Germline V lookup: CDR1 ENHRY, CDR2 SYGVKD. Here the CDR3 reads CAISPGLAGELDTQYF. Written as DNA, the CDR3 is TGTGCCATCAGTCCGGGACTAGCGGGAGAATTAGATACGCAGTATTTT.

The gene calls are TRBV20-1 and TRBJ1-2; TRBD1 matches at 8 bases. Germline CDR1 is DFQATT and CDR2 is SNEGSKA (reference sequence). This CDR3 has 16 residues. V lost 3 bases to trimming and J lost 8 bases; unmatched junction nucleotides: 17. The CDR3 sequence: CSASSRGPFQGVGYTF. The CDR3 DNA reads TGCAGTGCTAGTTCCAGGGGGCCGTTCCAAGGAGTAGGCTACACCTTC.

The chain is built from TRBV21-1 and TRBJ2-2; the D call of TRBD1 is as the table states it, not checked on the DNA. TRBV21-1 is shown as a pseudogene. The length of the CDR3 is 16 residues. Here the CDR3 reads CASSLGQGVHTGELFF. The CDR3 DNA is TGTGCCAGCAGCCTAGGACAGGGGGTTCACACCGGGGAGCTGTTTTTT.

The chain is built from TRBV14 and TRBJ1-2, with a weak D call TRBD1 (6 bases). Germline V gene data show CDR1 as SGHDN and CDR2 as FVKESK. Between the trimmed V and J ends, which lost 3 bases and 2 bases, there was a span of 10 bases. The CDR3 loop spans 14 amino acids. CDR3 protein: CASSQVGQNYGYTF. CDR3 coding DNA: TGTGCCAGCAGCCAGGTCGGACAGAACTATGGCTACACCTTC.

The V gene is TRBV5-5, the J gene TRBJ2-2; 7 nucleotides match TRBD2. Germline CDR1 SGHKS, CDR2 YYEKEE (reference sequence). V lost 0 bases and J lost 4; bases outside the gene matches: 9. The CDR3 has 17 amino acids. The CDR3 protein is CASSLGLTSASTGELFF. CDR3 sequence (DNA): TGTGCCAGCAGCTTGGGACTTACTAGCGCCAGCACCGGGGAGCTGTTTTTT.

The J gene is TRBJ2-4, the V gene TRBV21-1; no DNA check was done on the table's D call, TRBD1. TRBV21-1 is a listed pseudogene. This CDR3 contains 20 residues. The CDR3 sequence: CASSPRTVYSPLLAKNIQYF. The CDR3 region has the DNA TGTGCCAGCAGCCCCCGGACAGTCTATTCCCCACTGCTAGCCAAAAACATTCAGTACTTC.